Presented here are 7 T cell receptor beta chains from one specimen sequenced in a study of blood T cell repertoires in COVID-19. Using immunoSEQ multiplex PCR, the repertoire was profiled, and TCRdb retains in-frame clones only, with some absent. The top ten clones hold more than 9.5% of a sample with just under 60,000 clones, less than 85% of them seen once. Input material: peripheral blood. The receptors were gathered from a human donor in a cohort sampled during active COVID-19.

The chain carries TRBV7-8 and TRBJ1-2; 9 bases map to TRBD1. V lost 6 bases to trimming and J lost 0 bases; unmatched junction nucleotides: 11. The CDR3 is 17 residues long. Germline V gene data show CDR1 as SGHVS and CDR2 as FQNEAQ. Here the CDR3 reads CASRPTVTGGANYGYTF. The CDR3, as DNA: TGTGCCAGCAGACCGACCGTGACAGGGGGAGCTAACTATGGCTACACCTTC.

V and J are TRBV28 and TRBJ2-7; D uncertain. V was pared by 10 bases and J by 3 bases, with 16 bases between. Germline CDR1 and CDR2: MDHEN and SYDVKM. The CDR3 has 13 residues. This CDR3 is CATEHLPGYEQYF. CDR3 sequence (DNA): TGTGCCACCGAACACCTGCCAGGCTACGAGCAGTACTTC. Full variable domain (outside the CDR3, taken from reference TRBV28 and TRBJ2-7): DVKVTQSSRYLVKRTGEKVFLECVQDMDHENMFWYRQDPGLGLRLIYFSYDVKMKEKGDIPEGYSVSREKKERFSLILESASTNQTSMYLCATEHLPGYEQYFGPGTRLTVT.

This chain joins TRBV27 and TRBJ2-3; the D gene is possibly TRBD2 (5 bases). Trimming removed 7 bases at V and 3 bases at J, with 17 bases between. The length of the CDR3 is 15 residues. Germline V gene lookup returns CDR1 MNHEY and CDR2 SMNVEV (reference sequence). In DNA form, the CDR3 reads TGTGCCAGCAACCCATTGGGAGTGGGTACAGATACGCAGTATTTT. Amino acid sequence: CASNPLGVGTDTQYF.

The CDR3 reads CASSLGLAGVTSYNEQFF. As DNA, the CDR3 is TGCGCCAGCAGCCTCGGACTAGCGGGTGTCACCTCCTACAATGAGCAGTTCTTC. V usage is TRBV4-1 and J usage is TRBJ2-1; TRBD2 matches at 11 bases. V shed 4 bases and J 0 bases; nucleotides not matched to a gene: 8. Germline V gives CDR1 MGHRA, CDR2 YSYEKL. This CDR3 is 18 amino acids long.

The CDR3 DNA follows: TGTGCCAGCAGCCGGACTAGGGTCTACGAGCAGTACTTC. Residues: CASSRTRVYEQYF. The rearrangement joins TRBV14 to TRBJ2-7; the match to TRBD2 covers 7 bases. Germline assignment: CDR1 SGHDN and CDR2 FVKESK. The CDR3 consists of 13 residues. V was pared by 4 bases and J by 3 bases, with 3 bases of the junction left unmatched. The full variable domain, in which reference TRBV14 and TRBJ2-7 provide the parts outside the CDR3, is EAGVTQFPSHSVIEKGQTVTLRCDPISGHDNLYWYRRVMGKEIKFLLHFVKESKQDESGMPNNRFLAERTGGTYSTLKVQPAELEDSGVYFCASSRTRVYEQYFGPGTRLTVT.

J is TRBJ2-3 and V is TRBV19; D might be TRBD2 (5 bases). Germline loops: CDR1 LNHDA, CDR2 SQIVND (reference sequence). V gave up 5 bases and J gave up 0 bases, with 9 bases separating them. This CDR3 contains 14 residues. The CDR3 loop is CASSPRTSTDTQYF. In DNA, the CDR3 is TGTGCCAGTAGTCCACGGACTAGCACAGATACGCAGTATTTT.

The DNA of the CDR3 is TGTGCCAGCAGTATCCGGACAACGAACACTGAAGCTTTCTTT. Its protein is CASSIRTTNTEAFF. The J gene is TRBJ1-1, the V gene TRBV5-4; a weak D match, TRBD1 (5 bases). This CDR3 is built from 14 residues. Germline V gene data show CDR1 as SGHNT and CDR2 as YYREEE (reference sequence). Trimming cost V 5 bases and J 1 base, with 12 bases left between them.